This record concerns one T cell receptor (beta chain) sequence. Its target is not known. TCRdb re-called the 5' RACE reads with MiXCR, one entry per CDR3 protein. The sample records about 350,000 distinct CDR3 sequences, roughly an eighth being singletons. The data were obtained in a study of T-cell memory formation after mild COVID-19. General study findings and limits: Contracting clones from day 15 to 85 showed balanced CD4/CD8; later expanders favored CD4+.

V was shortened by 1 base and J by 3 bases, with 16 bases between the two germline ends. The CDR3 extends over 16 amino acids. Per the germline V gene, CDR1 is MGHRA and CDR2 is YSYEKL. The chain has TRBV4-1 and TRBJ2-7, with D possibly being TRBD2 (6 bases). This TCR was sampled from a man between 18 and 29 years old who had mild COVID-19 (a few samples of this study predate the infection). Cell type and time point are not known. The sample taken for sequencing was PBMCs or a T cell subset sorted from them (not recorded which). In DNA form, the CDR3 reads TGCGCCAGCAGCCAAGTCCTACTAGGCGGGGACTACGAGCAGTACTTC. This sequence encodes CASSQVLLGGDYEQYF.